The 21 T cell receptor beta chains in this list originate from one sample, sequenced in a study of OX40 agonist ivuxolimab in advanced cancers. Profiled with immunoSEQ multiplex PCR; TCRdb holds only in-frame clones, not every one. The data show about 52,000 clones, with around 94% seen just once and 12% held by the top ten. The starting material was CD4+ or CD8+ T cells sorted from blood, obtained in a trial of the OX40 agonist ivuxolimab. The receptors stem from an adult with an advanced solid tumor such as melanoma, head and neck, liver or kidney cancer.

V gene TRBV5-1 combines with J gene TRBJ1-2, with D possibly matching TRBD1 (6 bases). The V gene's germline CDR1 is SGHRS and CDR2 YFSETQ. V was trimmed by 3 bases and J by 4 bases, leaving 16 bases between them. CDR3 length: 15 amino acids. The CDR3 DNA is TGCGCCAGCAGCTCGGATGGGGGCGGAAGCTATGGCTACACCTTC. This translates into CASSSDGGGSYGYTF.

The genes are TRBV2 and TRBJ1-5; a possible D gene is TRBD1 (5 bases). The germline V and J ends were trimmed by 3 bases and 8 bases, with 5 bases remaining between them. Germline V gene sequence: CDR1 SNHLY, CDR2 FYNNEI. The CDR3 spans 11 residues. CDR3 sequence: CASSEGEPQHF. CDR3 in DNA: TGTGCCAGCAGTGAGGGGGAGCCCCAGCATTTT.

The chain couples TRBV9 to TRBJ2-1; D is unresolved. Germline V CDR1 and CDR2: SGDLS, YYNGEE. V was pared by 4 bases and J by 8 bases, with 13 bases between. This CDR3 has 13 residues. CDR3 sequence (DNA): TGTGCCAGCAGCACAACGGGCGACGATGAGCAGTTCTTC. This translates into CASSTTGDDEQFF.

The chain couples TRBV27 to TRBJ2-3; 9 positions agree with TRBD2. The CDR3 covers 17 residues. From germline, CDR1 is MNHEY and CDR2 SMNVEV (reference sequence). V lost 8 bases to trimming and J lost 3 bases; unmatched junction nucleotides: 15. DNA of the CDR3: TGTGCCAGCCATCCCCGGGCTAGCGGGATACTTACAGATACGCAGTATTTT. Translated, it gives CASHPRASGILTDTQYF.

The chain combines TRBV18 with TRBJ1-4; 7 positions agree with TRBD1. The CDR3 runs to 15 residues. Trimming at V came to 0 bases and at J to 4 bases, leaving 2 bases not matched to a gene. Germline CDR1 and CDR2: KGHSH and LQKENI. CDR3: CASSPPGQYNEKLFF. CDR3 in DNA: TGTGCCAGCTCACCACCGGGACAGTATAATGAAAAACTGTTTTTT.

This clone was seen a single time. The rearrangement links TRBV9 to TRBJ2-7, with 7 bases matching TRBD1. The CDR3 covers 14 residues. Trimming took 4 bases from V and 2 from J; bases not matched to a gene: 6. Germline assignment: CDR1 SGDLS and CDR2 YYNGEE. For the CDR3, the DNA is TGTGCCAGCAGCCTGACAGGGTCTCCCTACGAGCAGTACTTC. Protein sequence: CASSLTGSPYEQYF.

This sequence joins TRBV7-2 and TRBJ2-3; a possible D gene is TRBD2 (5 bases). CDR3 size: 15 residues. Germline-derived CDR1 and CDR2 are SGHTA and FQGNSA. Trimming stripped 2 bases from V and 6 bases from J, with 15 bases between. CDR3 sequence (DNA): TGTGCCAGCAGCTTATTATGGGGAGCCGAGGATACGCAGTATTTT. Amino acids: CASSLLWGAEDTQYF.

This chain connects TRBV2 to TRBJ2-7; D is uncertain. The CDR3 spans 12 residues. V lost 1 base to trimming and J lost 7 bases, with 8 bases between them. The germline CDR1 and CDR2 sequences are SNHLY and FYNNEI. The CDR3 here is CASSEVGLEQYF. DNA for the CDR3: TGTGCCAGCAGTGAAGTCGGTCTGGAGCAGTACTTC.

The CDR3 bases are TGCGCCAGCAGCCCCCATAAGTGGGGGGCCAGGGCCCCCATTGAAGCTTTCTTT. It codes for CASSPHKWGARAPIEAFF. This chain links TRBV5-1 with TRBJ1-1; possible D gene TRBD1, 6 bases. In germline, CDR1 is SGHRS, CDR2 YFSETQ. Between the trimmed V and J ends, which lost 4 bases and 7 bases, there was a span of 29 bases. This CDR3 comprises 18 residues.

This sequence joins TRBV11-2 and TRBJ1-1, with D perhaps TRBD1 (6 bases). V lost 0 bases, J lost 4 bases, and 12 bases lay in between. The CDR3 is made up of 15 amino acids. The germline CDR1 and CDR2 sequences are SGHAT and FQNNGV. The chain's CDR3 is CASSLEGGGVTEAFF. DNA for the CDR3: TGTGCCAGCAGCTTAGAGGGAGGGGGTGTCACTGAAGCTTTCTTT.

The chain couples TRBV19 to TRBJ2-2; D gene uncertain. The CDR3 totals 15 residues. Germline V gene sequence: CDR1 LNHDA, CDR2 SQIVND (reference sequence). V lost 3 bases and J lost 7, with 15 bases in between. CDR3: CASSIPLGYNGELFF. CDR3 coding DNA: TGTGCCAGTAGTATCCCTCTCGGGTACAACGGGGAGCTGTTTTTT.

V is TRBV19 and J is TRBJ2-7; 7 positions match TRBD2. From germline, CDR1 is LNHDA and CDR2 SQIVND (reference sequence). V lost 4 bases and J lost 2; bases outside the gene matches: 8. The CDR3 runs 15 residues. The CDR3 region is CASSTLAGVAYEQYF. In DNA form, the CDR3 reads TGTGCCAGTAGTACCCTCGCGGGAGTTGCCTACGAGCAGTACTTC.

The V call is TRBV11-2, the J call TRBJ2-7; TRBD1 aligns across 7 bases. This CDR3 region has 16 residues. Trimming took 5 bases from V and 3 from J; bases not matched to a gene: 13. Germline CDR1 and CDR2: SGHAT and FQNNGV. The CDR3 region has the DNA TGTGCCAGCAGCAGTACCGGGACAGAAAAAAACTACGAGCAGTACTTC. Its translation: CASSSTGTEKNYEQYF.

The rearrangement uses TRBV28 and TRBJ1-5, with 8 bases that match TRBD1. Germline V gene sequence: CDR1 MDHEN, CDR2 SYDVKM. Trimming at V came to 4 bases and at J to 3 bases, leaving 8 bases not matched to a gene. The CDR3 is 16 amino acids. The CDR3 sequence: CASSSTGTGLNQPQHF. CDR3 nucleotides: TGTGCCAGCAGTTCGACCGGGACAGGCCTCAATCAGCCCCAGCATTTT.

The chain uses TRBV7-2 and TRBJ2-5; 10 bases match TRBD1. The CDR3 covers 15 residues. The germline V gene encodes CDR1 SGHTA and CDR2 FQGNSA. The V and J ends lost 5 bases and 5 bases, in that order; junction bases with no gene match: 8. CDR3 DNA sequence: TGTGCCAGCAGCCAAAGGGGACAGGGGATGGAGACCCAGTACTTC. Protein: CASSQRGQGMETQYF.

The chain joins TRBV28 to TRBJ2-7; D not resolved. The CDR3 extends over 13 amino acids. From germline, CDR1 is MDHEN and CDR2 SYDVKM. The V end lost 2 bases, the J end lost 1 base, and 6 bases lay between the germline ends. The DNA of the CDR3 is TGTGCCAGCAGTTTAGACATGTCCTACGAGCAGTACTTC. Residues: CASSLDMSYEQYF.

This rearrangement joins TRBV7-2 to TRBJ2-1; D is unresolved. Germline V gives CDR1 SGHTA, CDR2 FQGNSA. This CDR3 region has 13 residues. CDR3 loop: CAATSEDYNEQFF. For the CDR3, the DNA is TGTGCAGCAACCTCCGAGGACTACAATGAGCAGTTCTTC.

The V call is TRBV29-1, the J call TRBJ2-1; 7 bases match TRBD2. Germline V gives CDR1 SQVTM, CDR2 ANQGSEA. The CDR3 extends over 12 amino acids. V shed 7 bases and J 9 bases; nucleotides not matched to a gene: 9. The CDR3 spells CSASTSAVEQFF. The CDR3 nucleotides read TGCAGCGCCTCAACTAGCGCCGTTGAGCAGTTCTTC.

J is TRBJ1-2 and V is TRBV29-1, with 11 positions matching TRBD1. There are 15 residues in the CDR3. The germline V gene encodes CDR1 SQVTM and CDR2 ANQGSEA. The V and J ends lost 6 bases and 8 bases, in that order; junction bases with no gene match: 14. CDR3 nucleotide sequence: TGCAGCGTGCCGGAATTTGGACAGGGGGCGGAGGGCTACACCTTC. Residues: CSVPEFGQGAEGYTF.

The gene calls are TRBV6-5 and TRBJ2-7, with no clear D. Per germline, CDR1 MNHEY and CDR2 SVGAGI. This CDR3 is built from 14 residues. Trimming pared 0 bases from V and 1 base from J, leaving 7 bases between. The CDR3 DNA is TGTGCCAGCAGTTACTCGAAGGGTTCCTACGAGCAGTACTTC. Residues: CASSYSKGSYEQYF.

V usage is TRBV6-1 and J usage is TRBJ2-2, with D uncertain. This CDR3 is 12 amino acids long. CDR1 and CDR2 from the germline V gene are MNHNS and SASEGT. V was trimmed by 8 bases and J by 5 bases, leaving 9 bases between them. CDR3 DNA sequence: TGTGCCAGCTTCGACCTGACCGGGGAGCTGTTTTTT. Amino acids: CASFDLTGELFF.